The 14 T cell receptor beta chains in this list originate from one sample, sequenced in a study of regulatory T cells in long-lasting Graves disease. Time point of the sample: persistent/refractory GD, antithyroid drugs over 5 years with positive TRAb. PBMC-derived RNA was used for the TCR library. Sequencing libraries for TCR beta were prepared with iRepertoire HTBI primers and Arm-PCR of CDR3 regions. From the multiplex PCR reads, TCRdb called clonotypes with MiXCR, one entry per CDR3 protein. The sample lists about 470,000 distinct CDR3 sequences, roughly 21% occurring once. The sequencing here drew on peripheral blood mononuclear cells (PBMCs), taken when the disease was refractory, from a patient treated with antithyroid drugs. The receptors stem from a female donor with Graves disease.

Only a few counts were recorded for this clonotype. One base away lies a much larger clone, so this may be a sequencing read error. The V and J genes are TRBV2 and TRBJ2-5; 10 nucleotides line up with TRBD2. V trimming: 1 base; J trimming: 9 bases; junction bases outside the gene matches: 8. Per germline, CDR1 SNHLY and CDR2 FYNNEI. This CDR3 region has 15 residues. This chain's CDR3 is CASSEVAGGGEAQYF. In DNA form, the CDR3 reads TGTGCCAGCAGTGAAGTAGCGGGAGGCGGGGAGGCCCAGTACTTC.

The CDR3 reads CASSLGWAGTSYEQYF. CDR3 bases: TGTGCCAGCAGCTTAGGTTGGGCGGGGACCTCCTACGAGCAGTACTTC. The chain has TRBV7-9 and TRBJ2-7, with a weak D call TRBD2 (6 bases). V was pared by 1 base and J by 0 bases, with 13 bases between. The germline gives CDR1 SEHNR, CDR2 FQNEAQ (reference sequence). This CDR3 has 16 residues.

This clonotype occurred a few times. V usage is TRBV29-1 and J usage is TRBJ1-2; D is uncertain. The germline V gene encodes CDR1 SQVTM and CDR2 ANQGSEA. V lost 0 bases and J 8 bases, leaving 19 bases between the germline ends. The CDR3 is made up of 15 amino acids. CDR3 nucleotide sequence: TGCAGCGTTGAAGATCCTGGCCAGGAGGGAGAAGGCTACACCTTC. Protein product: CSVEDPGQEGEGYTF.

This clonotype was recorded many times. The V call is TRBV28, the J call TRBJ1-1; D is undetermined. The CDR3 extends over 13 amino acids. Trimming cost V 7 bases and J 1 base, with 10 bases left between them. Per germline, CDR1 MDHEN and CDR2 SYDVKM. In DNA, the CDR3 is TGTGCCAGCACCTCACACCAGAACACTGAAGCTTTCTTT. Its protein is CASTSHQNTEAFF.

The rearrangement uses TRBV6-1 and TRBJ2-5; 9 positions agree with TRBD1. This CDR3 region has 15 residues. V gave up 3 bases and J gave up 7 bases; unmatched junction bases: 9. Germline V lookup: CDR1 MNHNS, CDR2 SASEGT. In nucleotides, the CDR3 is TGTGCCAGCAGTGAGACACAGGGGGCCTGGGGGACCCAGTACTTC. It specifies CASSETQGAWGTQYF.

The genes are TRBV29-1 and TRBJ1-2, with a weak D call TRBD1 (6 bases). The CDR3 extends over 14 amino acids. V was trimmed by 3 bases and J by 5 bases, leaving 16 bases between them. Germline CDR1 is SQVTM and CDR2 is ANQGSEA. The CDR3, as DNA: TGCAGCGTTGATCTACAGGGATCTTGGTATGGCTACACCTTC. Translated: CSVDLQGSWYGYTF.

This chain connects TRBV7-2 to TRBJ2-2; D gene ambiguous. Trimming cost V 2 bases and J 7 bases, with 11 bases left between them. This CDR3 comprises 14 residues. The germline CDR1 and CDR2 sequences are SGHTA and FQGNSA. This chain's CDR3 is CASSLFSQRGELFF. CDR3 coding DNA: TGTGCCAGCAGCTTATTCTCTCAGCGCGGGGAGCTGTTTTTT.

Only a few counts were recorded for this clonotype. The J gene is TRBJ2-6, the V gene TRBV6-5; D not certain. The CDR3 totals 15 residues. Trimming shortened V by 2 bases and J by 1 base, and 6 bases separated the two germline ends. Germline CDR1 reads MNHEY; CDR2 reads SVGAGI. The CDR3, as DNA: TGTGCCAGCAGTTACAGGCAGTCTGGGGCCAACGTCCTGACTTTC. Amino acids: CASSYRQSGANVLTF.

There are many counts of this clonotype. This chain connects TRBV9 to TRBJ2-5; D not certain. V lost 4 bases to trimming and J lost 5 bases, with 9 bases between them. The CDR3 sequence is 12 residues long. Germline CDR1 is SGDLS and CDR2 is YYNGEE. CDR3: CASSPSSETQYF. The CDR3 bases are TGTGCCAGCAGCCCAAGTTCGGAGACCCAGTACTTC. Full variable domain (missing parts from reference TRBV9 and TRBJ2-5): DSGVTQTPKHLITATGQRVTLRCSPRSGDLSVYWYQQSLDQGLQFLIQYYNGEERAKGNILERFSAQQFPDLHSELNLSSLELGDSALYFCASSPSSETQYFGPGTRLLVL.

The CDR3 sequence is CASTGWFVGKNIQYF. The CDR3 DNA reads as TGTGCCAGCACGGGTTGGTTTGTCGGAAAAAACATTCAGTACTTC. The chain joins TRBV6-1 to TRBJ2-4, with unresolved D. Per germline, CDR1 MNHNS and CDR2 SASEGT. This CDR3 is 15 amino acids long. V lost 7 bases to trimming and J lost 4 bases, with 17 bases between them.

This clonotype was seen only a few times. The rearrangement links TRBV28 to TRBJ2-3; D is unclear. V was trimmed by 1 base and J by 4 bases, leaving 3 bases between them. Germline CDR1 reads MDHEN; CDR2 reads SYDVKM. CDR3 length: 12 amino acids. The CDR3 nucleotides read TGTGCCAGCAGTTTATTCCCAGATACGCAGTATTTT. Translating it yields CASSLFPDTQYF. The full variable domain, completed using reference TRBV28 and TRBJ2-3, is DVKVTQSSRYLVKRTGEKVFLECVQDMDHENMFWYRQDPGLGLRLIYFSYDVKMKEKGDIPEGYSVSREKKERFSLILESASTNQTSMYLCASSLFPDTQYFGPGTRLTVL.

This chain uses TRBV7-2 with TRBJ2-7; TRBD2 matches at 13 bases. Germline V gives CDR1 SGHTA, CDR2 FQGNSA. The J segment lost 2 bases and the V segment lost 4 bases, leaving 8 bases of the junction unmatched. This CDR3 is built from 17 residues. The CDR3 is CASSSRLAGGPTYEQYF. The CDR3 nucleotides read TGTGCCAGCAGCTCGAGACTAGCGGGGGGACCTACCTACGAGCAGTACTTC.

This clonotype was counted at least ten times. CDR3: CAISDGGGETQYF. The CDR3 DNA is TGTGCCATCAGTGACGGCGGGGGGGAGACCCAGTACTTC. The rearrangement joins TRBV10-3 to TRBJ2-5, with TRBD2 identical over 8 bases. The CDR3 covers 13 residues. The V segment lost 3 bases and the J segment 5 bases; nucleotides outside the gene matches: 2. Germline loops: CDR1 ENHRY, CDR2 SYGVKD.

This clonotype occurred a few times. The chain carries TRBV28 and TRBJ2-7; no clear D gene. The CDR3 spans 13 residues. Trimming pared 4 bases from V and 2 bases from J, leaving 9 bases between. The germline gives CDR1 MDHEN, CDR2 SYDVKM. The DNA for the CDR3 is TGTGCCAGCAGTTCCCCGGCTACCTACGAGCAGTACTTC. It specifies CASSSPATYEQYF. The complete variable domain, with remaining parts taken from reference TRBV28 and TRBJ2-7, reads DVKVTQSSRYLVKRTGEKVFLECVQDMDHENMFWYRQDPGLGLRLIYFSYDVKMKEKGDIPEGYSVSREKKERFSLILESASTNQTSMYLCASSSPATYEQYFGPGTRLTVT.